This TCR beta chain derives from a study of control samples from healthy donors and cancer patients. This clone was detected only once. Produced via immunoSEQ multiplex PCR; TCRdb's table is partial and in-frame only. Of around 100,000 clones detected, around 88% appear once; the ten largest clones hold approximately 19%. J was trimmed by 1 base and V by 4 bases; bases with no gene match: 7. CDR3 length: 16 residues. Germline V lookup: CDR1 SEHNR, CDR2 FQNEAQ (reference sequence). J is TRBJ1-2 and V is TRBV7-9; 9 nucleotides agree with TRBD1. The sequence was obtained from a man aged 60-69 years with lung cancer. Material for sequencing was PBMCs. CDR3 sequence reads: CASSSRDRDSNYGYTF. The CDR3 nucleotides are TGTGCCAGCAGCTCTCGGGACAGGGATAGTAACTATGGCTACACCTTC.